The T cell receptor beta chain described here comes from a study of blood T cell repertoires in COVID-19. Across the study: Sources were T cells, B-cell-depleted T cells, or PBMCs; the material itself was cDNA or gDNA.

CDR3 length: 15 residues. V was cut by 4 bases and J by 0 bases, with 11 bases left in between. CDR1 is SGHAT, CDR2 FQNNGV, per germline. The data were produced by immunoSEQ multiplex PCR, yet TCRdb's version contains in-frame clones alone and is incomplete. The sample has under 250,000 clones; 88% are singletons. The receptor was isolated from an elderly man with acute or convalescent COVID-19. The chain links TRBV11-2 to TRBJ2-3; D might be TRBD2 (5 bases). Sequencing was carried out using peripheral blood. The CDR3 sequence: CASSSRTVSTDTQYF. The CDR3 DNA sequence: TGTGCCAGCAGCTCCCGGACTGTTAGCACAGATACGCAGTATTTT.